This T cell receptor beta chain was found in a study of OX40 agonist ivuxolimab in advanced cancers. In the study overall: The costimulatory receptor OX40 (CD134) was targeted by ivuxolimab, a fully human IgG2 agonistic monoclonal antibody. Intravenous ivuxolimab was administered to patients every 2 weeks at six dose levels: 0.01, 0.1, 0.3, 1.5, 3 and 10 mg/kg. Of the approximately 50 dose-escalation patients, hepatocellular carcinoma was present in about 20, melanoma in roughly 15, renal cell carcinoma in 9 and head and neck cancer in 9. In the dose-escalation cohort, approximately 82% of patients were male, and the mean age was approximately 64 years, with a range of roughly 20 to 79. Patients were allowed to have had prior anti-PD-1, anti-PD-L1 or anti-CTLA-4 therapy, and around 43% of the dose-escalation patients had been treated with checkpoint inhibitors. Partial responses occurred in three dose-escalation patients: two with cutaneous melanoma and one with hepatocellular carcinoma. Peripheral TCRbeta sequencing was intended to test whether TCR sequence diversity was altered and clonal T-cell expansion was caused by ivuxolimab. The monotherapy dose-escalation portion (N ≈ 52 patients) of the phase I ivuxolimab trial is reported in the paper. The full study reports these points: Low levels of normalized T-cell clonal expansion were also seen in some patients who did not respond. At doses from 0.1 to 3.0 mg/kg, clonal expansion was seen in both CD4+ and CD8+ blood T cells between baseline and week 6. Antigen specificity was not determined for the clonally expanded peripheral T cells. After ivuxolimab, CD8+ T cells had more expanded clones than CD4+ T cells on average. In partial responders in the 0.1-3.0 mg/kg groups, normalized peripheral clonal expansion was found to be among the lowest, especially among CD8+ T cells.

Patients with a history of autoimmune disease or receiving systemic immunosuppression were excluded from the trial. Peripheral blood for TCR sequencing was collected from all dose cohorts at baseline, on cycle 4 day 1, and on cycle 7 day 1. The samples were drawn from a first-in-human, open-label, multicenter phase I dose-escalation trial of ivuxolimab. Adults with locally advanced or metastatic head and neck squamous cell, hepatocellular, melanoma or renal cell carcinoma were enrolled in the trial. CD4+ and CD8+ T cells were sorted separately from peripheral blood before TCR sequencing. A remark on this clone: No antigen is known for it. No per-base quality is available; no much larger clone lies one base away.

For sequencing of the TCRbeta CDR3 region, genomic DNA was extracted from the sorted cells. The immunoSEQ Assay was used to sequence the TCRbeta CDR3 regions. What TCRdb holds here is the immuneACCESS table cut down to in-frame rearrangements. Part of the clones is not present; checked against another copy, under half of the missing clones reflect an unresolved V gene, and the others are unexplained. In all, the sample holds about 52,000 clones, and over 85% of those were seen once. Roughly 22% of the sample is taken by the ten largest. Inclusive of the bounding cysteine and phenylalanine, the CDR3 is 17 residues long. Solely the CDR3 DNA is kept, with 51 bases framed from the first base. V is trimmed back by 0 bases and J by 6 bases, and the junction contains 7 bases that no gene match accounts for. CDR1 and CDR2 were assigned from the germline V gene as MGHRA and YSYEKL.

This material consisted of CD4+ or CD8+ T cells sorted from blood, taken in a trial of the OX40 agonist ivuxolimab. This receptor was identified in an adult with an advanced solid tumor such as melanoma, head and neck, liver or kidney cancer. Recombination linked TRBV4-1 to TRBJ2-1; 11 bases in between match TRBD2. The DNA sequence is given as TGCGCCAGCAGCCAAGATTGGGGGGGACTAGCGGCCAATGAGCAGTTCTTC. This codes for CASSQDWGGLAANEQFF.